This TCR beta chain was found in a study of beta chain features in type 1 diabetes. Whole-study context: Healthy donors, compared against patients, showed similar age, gender and cell yields. Sorted cell examination encompassed 100,000,000 or so cells across all samples.

Heparinised blood was drawn once per donor, averaging approximately 0.12 L. In all sorted populations, purity surpassed 95%. The V gene end was trimmed by 4 bases and the J gene end by 1 base; junction bases not matched to a gene: 4. CDR1 SGHRS and CDR2 YFSETQ come from the germline V gene. This CDR3 is built from 14 residues. Isolated RNA was reverse transcribed in full, so expressed TCRB transcripts were sequenced. The method was immunoSEQ multiplex PCR; TCRdb's version includes in-frame clones alone and lacks a portion of them. Of about 350,000 clones in the sample, around a fifth were seen once. There are a few counts of this clone.

The rearrangement links TRBV5-1 to TRBJ1-1; 7 bases agree with TRBD1. The TCR originated in a woman between 18 and 29 years old in good health. Sequences were obtained from naive CD4+ T cells from blood. The CDR3 DNA is TGCGCCAGCAGCATCAGGGGGTCGAACACTGAAGCTTTCTTT. It codes for CASSIRGSNTEAFF.